This entry concerns a single TCR beta chain. The antigen remains undetermined. This CDR3 has 13 amino acids. In germline, CDR1 is MNHEY, CDR2 SMNVEV (reference sequence). The V gene end was trimmed by 5 bases and the J gene end by 3 bases; junction bases not matched to a gene: 3. The sample belongs to a study of T cell responses to AZD1222 COVID-19 vaccine. The study's findings and limits: At baseline, seropositivity was found in only 6 or 7 AZD1222 recipients.

Assay: immunoSEQ multiplex PCR; the TCRdb copy retains only in-frame clones and omits some. This sample has about 73,000 clones; approximately 88% occur once, and the top ten carry about a fifth. The sample was peripheral blood, taken on day 0 of AZD1222 vaccination. V gene TRBV27 combines with J gene TRBJ2-7; 8 nucleotides match TRBD1. This TCR came from an adult in good health. CDR3 amino acids: CASSLDRGYEQYF. The CDR3, as DNA: TGTGCCAGCAGTCTTGACAGGGGCTACGAGCAGTACTTC.